These 21 T cell receptor beta chains came from one sample sequenced in a study of graft-versus-host responses after intestinal transplantation. Their antigens remain unidentified. TCRdb keeps only in-frame clones here, not all; method: immunoSEQ multiplex PCR. The sample yields approximately 88,000 clones, 94% seen once. Sequenced material: unstimulated CD4+ T cells sorted from spleen or lymph node cells, taken before transplant. These receptors were obtained from a human donor who was the organ donor for an intestinal transplant.

The chain recombines TRBV6-6 with TRBJ1-5; no definite D call. The length of the CDR3 is 15 residues. Germline CDR1 MNHNY, CDR2 SVGAGI (reference sequence). Between the trimmed V and J ends, which lost 4 bases and 1 base, there was a span of 11 bases. CDR3 sequence: CASSWSEGSNQPQHF. In DNA form, the CDR3 reads TGTGCCAGCAGTTGGTCGGAAGGAAGCAATCAGCCCCAGCATTTT.

The chain is built from TRBV5-6 and TRBJ1-4; 8 bases are a match to TRBD1. V dropped 0 bases and J dropped 7; count of bases not matched to a gene: 8. CDR3 length: 16 residues. The germline gives CDR1 SGHDT, CDR2 YYEEEE. CDR3 residues: CASSLVPGGQGEKLFF. The CDR3 DNA reads as TGTGCCAGCAGCTTGGTGCCAGGGGGCCAGGGTGAAAAACTGTTTTTT.

The rearrangement links TRBV27 to TRBJ1-1; 9 nucleotides line up with TRBD1. The CDR3 loop spans 13 amino acids. The germline V gene encodes CDR1 MNHEY and CDR2 SMNVEV (reference sequence). V trimming: 3 bases; J trimming: 4 bases; junction bases outside the gene matches: 0. This chain's CDR3 is CASSLTGGTEAFF. CDR3 nucleotide sequence: TGTGCCAGCAGTTTGACAGGGGGCACTGAAGCTTTCTTT.

CDR3 in amino acids: CASSVGSDTQYF. The CDR3 DNA sequence: TGTGCCAGCAGCGTAGGGTCGGATACGCAGTATTTT. The chain combines TRBV9 with TRBJ2-3; D is unresolved. Germline V gene data show CDR1 as SGDLS and CDR2 as YYNGEE. This CDR3 has 12 amino acids. The V end was cut by 0 bases, the J end by 6 bases, with 5 bases between.

The chain combines TRBV18 with TRBJ1-1, with unresolved D. The CDR3 covers 13 residues. Germline V gene lookup returns CDR1 KGHSH and CDR2 LQKENI. Trimming pared 4 bases from V and 4 bases from J, leaving 10 bases between. The CDR3 region is CASSQDGRTEAFF. Written as DNA, the CDR3 is TGTGCCAGCTCACAGGACGGCCGCACTGAAGCTTTCTTT. The whole variable domain, filled in from reference TRBV18 and TRBJ1-1, reads NAGVMQNPRHLVRRRGQEARLRCSPMKGHSHVYWYRQLPEEGLKFMVYLQKENIIDESGMPKERFSAEFPKEGPSILRIQQVVRGDSAAYFCASSQDGRTEAFFGQGTRLTVV.

This chain connects TRBV7-2 to TRBJ2-3; 8 bases are shared with TRBD2. This CDR3 region has 17 residues. The germline gives CDR1 SGHTA, CDR2 FQGNSA. Trimming removed 3 bases from V and 7 bases from J; junction bases left unmatched: 15. DNA of the CDR3: TGTGCCAGCAGCTTTACCGGGACTAGGGAAGAAAGATATACGCAGTATTTT. Its protein product is CASSFTGTREERYTQYF.

The genes are TRBV9 and TRBJ1-2; TRBD1 matches 10 bases. The V and J ends lost 4 bases and 4 bases, in that order; junction bases with no gene match: 7. The CDR3 spans 15 residues. Germline CDR1 is SGDLS and CDR2 is YYNGEE. The CDR3 DNA sequence: TGTGCCAGCAGCCTGACCGGGACAGGGGTCTATGGCTACACCTTC. Amino acid sequence: CASSLTGTGVYGYTF.

CDR3 sequence: CAPRSGGAWEQYF. The CDR3 bases are TGTGCCCCTAGAAGCGGGGGGGCCTGGGAGCAGTACTTC. The rearrangement links TRBV19 to TRBJ2-7, with 10 bases that match TRBD2. Germline CDR1 reads LNHDA; CDR2 reads SQIVND (reference sequence). The CDR3 is made up of 13 amino acids. The trim removed 11 bases at V and 7 bases at J, leaving 11 bases unmatched.

This clone was detected once. The V gene is TRBV27, the J gene TRBJ2-7, with TRBD1 as a possible D gene (5 bases). The CDR3 has 13 amino acids. The germline gives CDR1 MNHEY, CDR2 SMNVEV (reference sequence). The V and J ends lost 3 bases and 4 bases respectively, with 10 bases between them. The CDR3, as DNA: TGTGCCAGCAGTTTTGACAGACATTACGAGCAGTACTTC. This codes for CASSFDRHYEQYF.

This rearrangement joins TRBV6-5 to TRBJ1-1, with D perhaps TRBD1 (5 bases). Looked up from germline, CDR1 is MNHEY and CDR2 is SVGAGI. V gave up 7 bases and J gave up 1 base, with 7 bases separating them. The CDR3 spans 12 residues. In DNA form, the CDR3 reads TGTGCCAGCAAAAGGGGGAACACTGAAGCTTTCTTT. It encodes CASKRGNTEAFF.

V gene TRBV6-5 combines with J gene TRBJ1-2; 7 bases are shared with TRBD1. From germline, CDR1 is MNHEY and CDR2 SVGAGI. This CDR3 contains 14 residues. J lost 3 bases, V lost 4 bases, and 5 bases had no gene match. DNA for the CDR3: TGTGCCAGCAGTTCCCCCGACAGGGACTATGGCTACACCTTC. This gives the protein CASSSPDRDYGYTF.

The chain carries TRBV5-1 and TRBJ2-7; D is ambiguous. Germline loops: CDR1 SGHRS, CDR2 YFSETQ. This CDR3 comprises 14 residues. Trimming removed 0 bases from V and 0 bases from J, with 7 bases in between. This CDR3 reads CASSLAGFSYEQYF. In nucleotides, the CDR3 is TGCGCCAGCAGCTTGGCCGGGTTCTCCTACGAGCAGTACTTC.

This chain links TRBV10-2 with TRBJ2-5, with 7 bases fitting TRBD1. The J call may be mistaken, given a closer DNA end match to TRBJ2-7. The germline V gene encodes CDR1 WSHSY and CDR2 SAAADI. The CDR3 runs 15 residues. CDR3 sequence (DNA): TGCGCCAGCACTAACGACAGGGTCGACCCCTACGAGCAGTACTTC. Translating it yields CASTNDRVDPYEQYF.

In this sample, this clone turned up a few times. The rearrangement uses TRBV18 and TRBJ2-3; 11 bases are a match to TRBD1. CDR1 is KGHSH and CDR2 is LQKENI in the germline V gene. J lost 5 bases, V lost 6 bases, and 7 bases had no gene match. CDR3 length: 15 residues. The DNA of the CDR3 is TGTGCCAGCTCGCCTGGACAGGGGGCCGGAGATACGCAGTATTTT. Amino acid sequence: CASSPGQGAGDTQYF.

This clone was found once. The chain combines TRBV7-2 with TRBJ2-1; D possibly matches TRBD1 or TRBD2 (7 bases each). CDR1 and CDR2 (germline): SGHTA, FQGNSA. The V gene lost 4 bases and the J gene lost 9 bases, with 16 bases spanning the gap. This CDR3 comprises 14 residues. The CDR3 here is CASSSAGQLGEQFF. CDR3 nucleotides: TGTGCCAGCAGCTCAGCGGGACAGCTCGGTGAGCAGTTCTTC.

The rearrangement joins TRBV6-1 to TRBJ2-1, with TRBD1 identical over 8 bases. Germline V gene lookup returns CDR1 MNHNS and CDR2 SASEGT. The CDR3 length is 15 residues. V was pared by 8 bases and J by 2 bases, with 8 bases of the junction left unmatched. CDR3 nucleotides: TGTGCCAGCGGTGGGCAGGGGGCACCCTACAATGAGCAGTTCTTC. It codes for CASGGQGAPYNEQFF.

This clone was observed a single time. V is TRBV7-2 and J is TRBJ1-1; a weak D match, TRBD1 (6 bases). The length of the CDR3 is 15 residues. CDR1 SGHTA and CDR2 FQGNSA come from the germline V gene. Trimming left V 1 base short and J 3 bases short, with 12 bases between. CDR3 region: CASSLVIQGYTEAFF. The DNA of the CDR3 is TGTGCCAGCAGCTTAGTTATCCAGGGGTACACTGAAGCTTTCTTT.

The chain couples TRBV9 to TRBJ2-7; 8 nucleotides line up with TRBD1. The CDR3 consists of 14 residues. Germline CDR1 reads SGDLS; CDR2 reads YYNGEE. V was clipped by 2 bases and J by 0 bases; unmatched bases: 1. The chain's CDR3 is CASSVTGVSYEQYF. The DNA of the CDR3 is TGTGCCAGCAGCGTGACAGGGGTCTCCTACGAGCAGTACTTC.

The V call is TRBV11-2, the J call TRBJ2-5; the D gene is possibly TRBD2 (5 bases). CDR1 is SGHAT and CDR2 is FQNNGV in the germline V gene. Trimming pared 3 bases from V and 4 bases from J, leaving 6 bases between. The CDR3 has 12 amino acids. The CDR3 here is CASSFAGETQYF. The DNA of the CDR3 is TGTGCCAGCAGCTTTGCGGGAGAGACCCAGTACTTC.

This clone was seen only once. The rearrangement joins TRBV30 to TRBJ1-1, with 7 positions matching TRBD1. The germline V gene has CDR1 GTSNPN and CDR2 SVGIG (reference sequence). There are 12 residues in the CDR3. Trimming cost V 8 bases and J 0 bases; bases outside gene matches: 3. Written as DNA, the CDR3 is TGTGCCCGGGACAGCCTGAACACTGAAGCTTTCTTT. This translates into CARDSLNTEAFF.

The V and J genes are TRBV7-6 and TRBJ1-2; D perhaps matches TRBD1 (6 bases). Germline CDR1 is SGHVS and CDR2 is FNYEAQ. The CDR3 covers 17 residues. Trimming pared 3 bases from V and 3 bases from J, leaving 20 bases between. The CDR3 loop is CASSLRPPLQGDYGYTF. CDR3 DNA: TGTGCCAGCAGCTTGAGGCCCCCCTTACAGGGCGACTATGGCTACACCTTC.